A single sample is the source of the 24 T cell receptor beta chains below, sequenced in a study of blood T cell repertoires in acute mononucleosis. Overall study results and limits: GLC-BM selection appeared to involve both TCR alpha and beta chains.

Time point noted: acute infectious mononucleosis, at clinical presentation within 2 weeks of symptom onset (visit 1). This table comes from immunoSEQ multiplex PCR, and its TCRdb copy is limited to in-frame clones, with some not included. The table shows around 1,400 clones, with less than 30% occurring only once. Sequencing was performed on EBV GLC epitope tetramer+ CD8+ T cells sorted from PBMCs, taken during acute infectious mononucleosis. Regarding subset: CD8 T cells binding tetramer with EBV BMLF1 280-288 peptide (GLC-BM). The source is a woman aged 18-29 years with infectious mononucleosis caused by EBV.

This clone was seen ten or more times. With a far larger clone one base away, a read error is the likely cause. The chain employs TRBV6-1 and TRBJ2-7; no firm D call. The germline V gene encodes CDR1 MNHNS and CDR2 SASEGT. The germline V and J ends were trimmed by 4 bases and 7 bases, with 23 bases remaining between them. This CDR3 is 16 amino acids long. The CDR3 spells CASSVSGETFYNEQYF. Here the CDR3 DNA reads TGTGCCAGCAGTGTAAGTGGGGAAACCTTTTACAATGAGCAGTACTTC.

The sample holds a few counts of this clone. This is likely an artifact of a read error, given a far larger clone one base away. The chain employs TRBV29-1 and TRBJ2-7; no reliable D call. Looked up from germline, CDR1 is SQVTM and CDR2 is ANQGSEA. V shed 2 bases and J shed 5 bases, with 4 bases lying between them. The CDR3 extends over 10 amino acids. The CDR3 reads CSVECDEQYF. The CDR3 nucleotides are TGCAGCGTTGAATGCGACGAGCAGTACTTC.

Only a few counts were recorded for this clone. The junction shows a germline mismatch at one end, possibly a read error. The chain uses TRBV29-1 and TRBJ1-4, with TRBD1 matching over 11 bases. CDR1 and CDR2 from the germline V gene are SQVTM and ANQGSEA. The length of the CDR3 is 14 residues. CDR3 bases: TGCAGCGTCTGGACAGGGGGCACTTATGAAAATCTGTTTTTT. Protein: CSVWTGGTYENLFF.

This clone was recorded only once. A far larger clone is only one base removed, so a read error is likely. CDR3 sequence (DNA): TGTGCCAGCAGCGAAGCCGGGGGGGATGAGCAGTTCTTC. This translates into CASSEAGGDEQFF. This chain links TRBV9 with TRBJ2-1; 8 nucleotides agree with TRBD2. Germline loops: CDR1 SGDLS, CDR2 YYNGEE. The trim removed 3 bases at V and 8 bases at J, leaving 4 bases unmatched. CDR3 size: 13 residues.

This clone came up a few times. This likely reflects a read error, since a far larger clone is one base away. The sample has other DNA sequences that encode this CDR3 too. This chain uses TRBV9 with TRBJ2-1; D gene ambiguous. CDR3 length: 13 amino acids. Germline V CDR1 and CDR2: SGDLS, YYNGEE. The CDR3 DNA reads TGTGCCAGCTGCGTAGCAGGTGGGGATGAGCAGTTCTTC. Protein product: CASCVAGGDEQFF.

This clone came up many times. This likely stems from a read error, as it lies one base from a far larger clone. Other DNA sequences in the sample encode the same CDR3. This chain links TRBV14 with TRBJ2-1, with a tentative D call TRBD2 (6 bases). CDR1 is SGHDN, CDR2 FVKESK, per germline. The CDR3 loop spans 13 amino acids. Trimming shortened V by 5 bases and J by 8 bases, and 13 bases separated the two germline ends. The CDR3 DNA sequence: TGTGCCAGCAGCGTAGCTGGAGGGGATGAGCAGTTCTTC. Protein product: CASSVAGGDEQFF.

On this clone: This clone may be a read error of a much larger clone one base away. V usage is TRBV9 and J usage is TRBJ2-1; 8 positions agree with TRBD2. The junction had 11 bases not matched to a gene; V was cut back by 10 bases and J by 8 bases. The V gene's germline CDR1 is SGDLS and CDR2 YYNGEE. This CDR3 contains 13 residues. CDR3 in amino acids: CAPSVAGGDEQFF. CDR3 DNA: TGTGCCCCCAGCGTAGCCGGGGGGGATGAGCAGTTCTTC.

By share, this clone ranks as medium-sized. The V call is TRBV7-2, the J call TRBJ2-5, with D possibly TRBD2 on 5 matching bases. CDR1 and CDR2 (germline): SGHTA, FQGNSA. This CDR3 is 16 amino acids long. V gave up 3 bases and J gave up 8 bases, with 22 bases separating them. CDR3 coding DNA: TGTGCCAGCAGCTTGAGGAGCGGCATTGCCCCCAGAACCCAGTACTTC. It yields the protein CASSLRSGIAPRTQYF.

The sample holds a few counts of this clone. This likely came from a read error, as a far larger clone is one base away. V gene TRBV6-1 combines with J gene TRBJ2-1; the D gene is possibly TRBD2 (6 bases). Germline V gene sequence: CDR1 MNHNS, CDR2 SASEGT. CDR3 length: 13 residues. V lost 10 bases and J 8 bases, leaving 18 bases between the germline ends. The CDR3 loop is CAISVAGGDEQFF. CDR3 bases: TGTGCCATCAGCGTAGCTGGAGGGGATGAGCAGTTCTTC.

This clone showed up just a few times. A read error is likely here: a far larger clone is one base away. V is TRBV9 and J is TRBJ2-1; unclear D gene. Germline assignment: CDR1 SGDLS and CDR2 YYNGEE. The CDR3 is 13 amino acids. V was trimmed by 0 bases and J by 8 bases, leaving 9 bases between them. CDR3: CASSVAGWDEQFF. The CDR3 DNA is TGTGCCAGCAGCGTAGCAGGTTGGGATGAGCAGTTCTTC. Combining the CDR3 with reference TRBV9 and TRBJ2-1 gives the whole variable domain DSGVTQTPKHLITATGQRVTLRCSPRSGDLSVYWYQQSLDQGLQFLIQYYNGEERAKGNILERFSAQQFPDLHSELNLSSLELGDSALYFCASSVAGWDEQFFGPGTRLTVL.

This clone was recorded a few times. Here the CDR3 reads CASSRDSSYEQYF. CDR3 nucleotide sequence: TGTGCCAGCAGCCGGGACTCCTCCTACGAGCAGTACTTC. The chain employs TRBV9 and TRBJ2-7; tentative D call: TRBD2 (6 bases). V dropped 4 bases and J dropped 0 bases, with 8 bases sitting between them. This CDR3 spans 13 amino acids. CDR1 is SGDLS and CDR2 is YYNGEE in the germline V gene.

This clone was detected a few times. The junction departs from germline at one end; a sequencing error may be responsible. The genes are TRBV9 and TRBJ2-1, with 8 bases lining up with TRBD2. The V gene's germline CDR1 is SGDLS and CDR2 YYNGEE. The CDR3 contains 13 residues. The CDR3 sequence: CASRVAGGGEQFF. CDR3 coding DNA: TGTGCCAGCCGCGTAGCCGGGGGGGGTGAGCAGTTCTTC. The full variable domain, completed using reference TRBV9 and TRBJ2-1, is DSGVTQTPKHLITATGQRVTLRCSPRSGDLSVYWYQQSLDQGLQFLIQYYNGEERAKGNILERFSAQQFPDLHSELNLSSLELGDSALYFCASRVAGGGEQFFGPGTRLTVL.

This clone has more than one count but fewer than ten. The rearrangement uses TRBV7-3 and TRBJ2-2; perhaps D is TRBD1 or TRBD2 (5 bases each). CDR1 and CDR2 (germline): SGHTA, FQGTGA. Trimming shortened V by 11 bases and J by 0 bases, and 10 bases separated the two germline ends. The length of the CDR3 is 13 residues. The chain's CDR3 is CALRGANTGELFF. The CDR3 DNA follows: TGTGCCCTGAGGGGAGCGAACACCGGGGAGCTGTTTTTT.

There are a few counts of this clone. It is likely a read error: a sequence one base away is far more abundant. This CDR3 reads CSVGGQANTEALF. Written as DNA, the CDR3 is TGCAGCGTGGGGGGACAGGCGAACACTGAAGCTCTCTTT. This chain links TRBV29-1 with TRBJ1-1; 8 nucleotides align to TRBD1. Germline loops: CDR1 SQVTM, CDR2 ANQGSEA. This CDR3 comprises 13 residues.

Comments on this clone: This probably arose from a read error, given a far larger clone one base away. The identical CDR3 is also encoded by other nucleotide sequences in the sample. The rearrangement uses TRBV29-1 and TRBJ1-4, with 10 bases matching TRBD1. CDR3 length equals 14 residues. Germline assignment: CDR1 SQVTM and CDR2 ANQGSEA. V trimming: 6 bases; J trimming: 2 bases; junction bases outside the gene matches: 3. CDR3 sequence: CSVGTGVTNEKLFF. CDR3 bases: TGCAGCGTCGGGACAGGGGTCACTAATGAAAAACTGTTTTTT.

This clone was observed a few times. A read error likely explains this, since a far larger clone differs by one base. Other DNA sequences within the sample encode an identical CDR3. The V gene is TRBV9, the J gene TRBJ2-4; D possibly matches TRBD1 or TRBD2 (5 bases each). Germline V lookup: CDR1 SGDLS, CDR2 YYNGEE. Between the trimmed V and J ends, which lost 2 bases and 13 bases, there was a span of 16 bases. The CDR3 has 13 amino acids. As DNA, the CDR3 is TGTGCCAGCAGCGTCGCTGGGGGTGATGAGCAGTACTTC. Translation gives CASSVAGGDEQYF.

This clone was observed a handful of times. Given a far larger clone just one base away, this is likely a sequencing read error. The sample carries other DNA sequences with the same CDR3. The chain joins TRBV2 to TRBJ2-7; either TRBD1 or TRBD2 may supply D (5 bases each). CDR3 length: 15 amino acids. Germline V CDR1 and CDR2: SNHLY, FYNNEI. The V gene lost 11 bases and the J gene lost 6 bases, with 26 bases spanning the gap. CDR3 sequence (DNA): TGTGCCGGGGGAACGACGGACGTACTCCCTGGCGAGCAGTACTTC. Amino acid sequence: CAGGTTDVLPGEQYF.

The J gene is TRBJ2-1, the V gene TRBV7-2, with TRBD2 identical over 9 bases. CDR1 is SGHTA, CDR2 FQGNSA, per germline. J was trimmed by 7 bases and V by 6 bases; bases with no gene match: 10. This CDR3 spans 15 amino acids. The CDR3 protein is CASSFLPSGVNEQFF. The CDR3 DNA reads TGTGCCAGCAGTTTTCTTCCTAGCGGGGTGAATGAGCAGTTCTTC.

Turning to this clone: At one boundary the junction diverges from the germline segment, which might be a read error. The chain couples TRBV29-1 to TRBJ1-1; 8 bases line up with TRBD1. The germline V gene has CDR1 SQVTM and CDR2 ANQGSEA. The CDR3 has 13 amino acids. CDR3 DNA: TGCAGTGTGGGGGGACAGGCGAACGCTGAAGCTTTCTTT. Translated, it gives CSVGGQANAEAFF.

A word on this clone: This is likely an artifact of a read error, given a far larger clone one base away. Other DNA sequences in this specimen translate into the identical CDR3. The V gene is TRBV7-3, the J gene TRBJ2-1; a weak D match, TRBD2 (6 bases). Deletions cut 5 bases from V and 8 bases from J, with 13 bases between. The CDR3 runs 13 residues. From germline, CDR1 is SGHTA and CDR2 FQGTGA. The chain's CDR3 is CASSVAGGDEQFF. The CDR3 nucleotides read TGTGCCAGCAGCGTAGCTGGAGGGGATGAGCAGTTCTTC.

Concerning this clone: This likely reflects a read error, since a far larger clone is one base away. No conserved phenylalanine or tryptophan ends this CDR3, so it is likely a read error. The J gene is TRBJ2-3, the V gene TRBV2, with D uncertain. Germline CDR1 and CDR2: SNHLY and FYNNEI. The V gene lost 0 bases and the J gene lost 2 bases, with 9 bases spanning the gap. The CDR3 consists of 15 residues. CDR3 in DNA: TGTGCCAGCAGTGAAGCCTCAGATATCACAGATACGCAGTATTCT. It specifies CASSEASDITDTQYS.

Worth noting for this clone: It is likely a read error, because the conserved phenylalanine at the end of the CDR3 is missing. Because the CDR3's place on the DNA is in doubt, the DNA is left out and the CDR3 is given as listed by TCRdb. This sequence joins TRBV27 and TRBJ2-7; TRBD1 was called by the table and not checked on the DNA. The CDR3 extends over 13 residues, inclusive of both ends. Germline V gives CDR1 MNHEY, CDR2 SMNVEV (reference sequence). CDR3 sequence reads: CASSLGPAYEQHL.

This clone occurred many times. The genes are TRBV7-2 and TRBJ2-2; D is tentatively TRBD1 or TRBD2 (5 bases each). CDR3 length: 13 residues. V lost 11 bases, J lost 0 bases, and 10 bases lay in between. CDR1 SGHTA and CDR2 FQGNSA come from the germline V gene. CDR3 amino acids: CALRGANTGELFF. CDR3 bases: TGTGCCCTGAGGGGAGCGAACACCGGGGAGCTGTTTTTT.

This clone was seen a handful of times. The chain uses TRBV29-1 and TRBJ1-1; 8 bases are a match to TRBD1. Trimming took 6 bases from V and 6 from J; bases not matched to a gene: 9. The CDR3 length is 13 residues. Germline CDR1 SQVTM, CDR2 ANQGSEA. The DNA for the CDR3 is TGCAGCGTGGGGGGACAGGCGTACTCTGAAGCTTTCTTT. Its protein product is CSVGGQAYSEAFF.